This T cell receptor (beta chain) was captured by sequencing in a study of a mutant IDH1 vaccine in newly diagnosed glioma. Looking at the study overall: Vaccination started 4-6 weeks after radiotherapy alone, or with temozolomide cycles.

TCRdb's copy holds only in-frame clones and misses some; the assay was immunoSEQ multiplex PCR. Here the sample spans 50,000 or so clones, under 90% being singletons. In regard to this clone: What it recognizes is unknown.

Time point described: week 5, during vaccination. Doses comprised 300 ug of mutant IDH1 20-mer peptide each, plus topical imiquimod. CDR3 size: 15 residues. From germline, CDR1 is SGHRS and CDR2 YFSETQ. The V gene end was trimmed by 3 bases and the J gene end by 7 bases; junction bases not matched to a gene: 5. This clonotype originated in a woman aged 50 to 60 with glioma. The rearrangement joins TRBV5-1 to TRBJ2-5, with 14 bases lining up with TRBD2. The input for sequencing was PBMCs, taken from a glioma patient whose treatment included an IDH1 peptide vaccine. This CDR3 is CASSSGTSGGGTQYF. DNA for the CDR3: TGCGCCAGCAGCTCCGGGACTAGCGGGGGCGGGACCCAGTACTTC.